The clone carrying this T cell receptor (beta chain) was seen only a few times. These data originate in a study of blood T cell repertoires in COVID-19. This table comes from immunoSEQ multiplex PCR, and its TCRdb copy is limited to in-frame clones, with some not included. Here the sample spans some 230,000 clones, about nine tenths being singletons. Germline V CDR1 and CDR2: SEHNR, FQNEAQ (reference sequence). The CDR3 extends over 16 amino acids. Germline trimming cut 1 base from V and 3 bases from J; bases unmatched to any gene: 4. The sequence derives from a man younger than 45 who had recovered from COVID-19. The chain has TRBV7-9 and TRBJ2-3; TRBD2 matches 10 bases. The sequencing sample was made of peripheral blood. CDR3 in DNA: TGTGCCAGCAGCTTAGATACTAGCGGGGAGACAGATACGCAGTATTTT. Translated: CASSLDTSGETDTQYF. Full variable domain (remainder filled in from reference TRBV7-9 and TRBJ2-3): DTGVSQNPRHKITKRGQNVTFRCDPISEHNRLYWYRQTLGQGPEFLTYFQNEAQLEKSRLLSDRFSAERPKGSFSTLEIQRTEQGDSAMYLCASSLDTSGETDTQYFGPGTRLTVL.